A selection of T cell receptor beta chains follows, all from one sample in a study of shared clonotypes between healthy human individuals. Profiling relied on immunoSEQ multiplex PCR, and the TCRdb table lists in-frame clones only, not all of them. The sample has roughly 2.1 million clones, about 92% seen once; the top ten hold 1.5% to 2%. Input material: naive CD8+ T cells from PBMCs. Receptors originate from a man aged 18 to 35 in good health. Some clones in this sample may be carry-over from other donors' samples. CDR3s leave out the opening cysteine and the closing phenylalanine or tryptophan. D genes are given only for firm matches.

cdr3_aa,d_call,v_call,j_call
ASSFGAEAF,NA,TRBV13,TRBJ1-1
ASRTGLGNQPQH,NA,TRBV27,TRBJ1-5
ASSLIRDTGAEQF,NA,TRBV11-2,TRBJ2-1
ASRIRDYTGETQY,TRBD2,TRBV19,TRBJ2-5
ASSLLTGELF,NA,TRBV7-3,TRBJ2-2
ASIDSGIGKNIQY,NA,TRBV6-6,TRBJ2-4
ASSFDRGMNTEAF,TRBD1,TRBV28,TRBJ1-1
ASSLGSAQH,NA,TRBV7-9,TRBJ1-5
ASSLGKAAVQETQY,NA,TRBV7-9,TRBJ2-5
ASSLREIDTNEKLF,NA,TRBV2,TRBJ1-4
ASSVLGDTEAF,NA,TRBV9,TRBJ1-1
ASSAQETQY,NA,TRBV5-4,TRBJ2-5
ASSWRRDSGYEQY,TRBD1,TRBV4-1,TRBJ2-7
ASSQDVRETQY,NA,TRBV4-2,TRBJ2-5
AGGDGANVLT,NA,TRBV6-5,TRBJ2-6
ASSLTEPSFTDTQY,NA,TRBV7-8,TRBJ2-3
ASSLERQGSSYEQY,NA,TRBV5-6,TRBJ2-7
ASSPGTTDTQY,NA,TRBV27,TRBJ2-3
ASSPTGSTEAF,TRBD1,TRBV14,TRBJ1-1
ASRLGAWEQY,NA,TRBV5-8,TRBJ2-7